The clone carrying this T cell receptor beta chain was seen a few times. Input per replicate PCR of unsorted PBMC was about 300 ng DNA, corresponding to 32,000 or so T cell genomes. Sequencing used immunoSEQ multiplex PCR; TCRdb keeps in-frame clones, though not all of them. The sample has approximately 500,000 clones; 78% are singletons. The sample comes from a study of shared clonotypes between healthy human individuals. CDR3 size: 14 residues. CDR1 is MDHEN and CDR2 is SYDVKM in the germline V gene. V was clipped by 5 bases and J by 2 bases; unmatched bases: 4. Material: PBMCs. The chain is built from TRBV28 and TRBJ2-7; 9 bases are shared with TRBD2. The TCR sequence derives from a woman aged 35 to 49 in good health. Some clones in this sample may be carry-over from other donors' samples. Here the CDR3 DNA reads TGTGCCAGCAGTAGACTAGCGGTCCCCTACGAGCAGTACTTC. Its protein product is CASSRLAVPYEQYF.